This TCR beta chain was obtained from a study of blood T cells in healthy people across ages. The germline V and J ends were trimmed by 5 bases and 4 bases, with 11 bases remaining between them. This CDR3 contains 13 residues. Through a sample-barcoded 5' primer and a J-beta primer mix, a second PCR was run for roughly 6 to 11 cycles. TCRdb used MiXCR to reprocess the 5' RACE reads, holding one entry per CDR3 protein. The profile covers about 1,500,000 distinct CDR3 sequences, with roughly 45% appearing a single time and roughly 7.9% taken by the ten largest. The chain couples TRBV12-3 or TRBV12-4 to TRBJ1-2, with D possibly matching TRBD1 (5 bases). Sequencing was carried out using blood. The TCR originated in a woman between 18 and 30 years old in good health. The CDR3 DNA sequence: TGTGCCAGCAGTGTCAGGGCGGCCTATGGCTACACCTTC. Residues: CASSVRAAYGYTF.